The rows below give T cell receptor beta chains drawn from one sample of a study of blood T cells in healthy people across ages. In TCRdb, the 5' RACE reads were re-called with MiXCR into one record per CDR3 protein. Of approximately 1.5 million distinct CDR3 sequences listed, about 42% are singletons. Sequencing was done on a sample of blood. The receptor set was obtained from a woman under 30 in good health. CDR3s include the opening cysteine and the closing phenylalanine or tryptophan. Fields, in order: clone size, J gene, V gene, D gene, CDR3 DNA, CDR3 protein. D genes are given only for firm matches. Clone sizes are given selectively: once, few, many, or a class where the clone is expanded.

NA TRBJ2-7 TRBV18 NA TGTGCCAGCTCACCCACGCAGATTATGCGGCCCGAGCAGTACTTC CASSPTQIMRPEQYF
NA TRBJ1-5 TRBV5-5 NA TGTGCCAGCAGTCGTTTCGAAGGTCCGCAGCCCCAGCATTTT CASSRFEGPQPQHF
NA TRBJ2-7 TRBV11-3 NA TGTGCCAGCAGCCAGACGACACCCTCCTACGAGCAGTACTTC CASSQTTPSYEQYF
NA TRBJ1-1 TRBV29-1 TRBD1 TGCAGCGGTGGACAGGGGGCTGAAGCTTTCTTT CSGGQGAEAFF
NA TRBJ2-7 TRBV4-1 NA TGCGCCAGCAGCCACCCCCTACAGGGTTACGAGCAGTACTTC CASSHPLQGYEQYF
few TRBJ1-5 TRBV6-2/TRBV6-3 TRBD1 TGTGCCACTACGGGGACAGTACAGAATCAGCCCCAGCATTTT CATTGTVQNQPQHF
NA TRBJ2-1 TRBV20-1 TRBD2 TGCAGTGCTAACATACTAGCGGGAGTCCTCAATGAGCAGTTCTTC CSANILAGVLNEQFF
many TRBJ1-1 TRBV20-1 TRBD1 TGCAGTGCCCTGGACAGGAGCGGCACTGAAGCTTTCTTT CSALDRSGTEAFF
few TRBJ2-4 TRBV4-2 NA TGTGCCAGCAGCCAAGGGGACCGATTAAAAAACATTCAGTACTTC CASSQGDRLKNIQYF
NA TRBJ1-2 TRBV6-6 TRBD1 TGTGCCAGCAGGACAGGGGGCGACTATGGCTACACCTTC CASRTGGDYGYTF
NA TRBJ1-5 TRBV6-1 NA TGTGCCAGCGCACGGAATCAGGTATTTCGGGATCAGCCCCAGCATTTT CASARNQVFRDQPQHF